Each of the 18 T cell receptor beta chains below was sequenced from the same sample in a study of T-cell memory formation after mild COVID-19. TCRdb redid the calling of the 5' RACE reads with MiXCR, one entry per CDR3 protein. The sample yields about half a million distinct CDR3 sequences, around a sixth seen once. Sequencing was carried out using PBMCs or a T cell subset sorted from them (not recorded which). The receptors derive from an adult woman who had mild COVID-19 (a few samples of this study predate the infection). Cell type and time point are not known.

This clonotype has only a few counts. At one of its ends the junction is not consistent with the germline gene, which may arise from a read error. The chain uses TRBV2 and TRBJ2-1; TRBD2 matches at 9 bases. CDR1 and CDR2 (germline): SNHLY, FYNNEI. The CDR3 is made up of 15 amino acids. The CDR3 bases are TGTGCCAGCAGTGAGGGGACTAGCTCCTCCAATGAGCAGTTCTTC. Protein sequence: CASSEGTSSSNEQFF.

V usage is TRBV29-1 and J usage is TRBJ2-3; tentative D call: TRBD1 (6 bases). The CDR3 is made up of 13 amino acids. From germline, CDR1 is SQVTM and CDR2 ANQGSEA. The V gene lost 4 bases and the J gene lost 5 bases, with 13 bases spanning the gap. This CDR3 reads CSVVKGVRDTQYF. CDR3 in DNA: TGCAGCGTTGTGAAGGGGGTCAGAGATACGCAGTATTTT.

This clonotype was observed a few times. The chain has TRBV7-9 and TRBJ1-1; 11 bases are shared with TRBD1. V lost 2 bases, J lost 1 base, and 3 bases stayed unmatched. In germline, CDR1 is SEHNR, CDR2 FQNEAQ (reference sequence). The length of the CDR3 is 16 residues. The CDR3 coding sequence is TGTGCCAGCAGCTTATGGACAGGGGGCCCGAACACTGAAGCTTTCTTT. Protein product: CASSLWTGGPNTEAFF.

CDR3 DNA: TGCAGTGCTAGAGCCCTCGATATAGGACAGGGATCCTACGAGCAGTACTTC. It translates to CSARALDIGQGSYEQYF. The chain links TRBV20-1 to TRBJ2-7, with 8 bases that match TRBD1. From germline, CDR1 is DFQATT and CDR2 SNEGSKA (reference sequence). V trimming: 1 base; J trimming: 1 base; junction bases outside the gene matches: 12. The CDR3 extends over 17 amino acids.

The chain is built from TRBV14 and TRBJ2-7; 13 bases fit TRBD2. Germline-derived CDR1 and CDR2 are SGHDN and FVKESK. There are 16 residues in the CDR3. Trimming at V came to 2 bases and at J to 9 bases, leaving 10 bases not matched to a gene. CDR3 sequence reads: CASSQLGTSGKYWQYF. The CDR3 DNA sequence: TGTGCCAGCAGCCAACTGGGGACTAGCGGGAAATATTGGCAGTACTTC. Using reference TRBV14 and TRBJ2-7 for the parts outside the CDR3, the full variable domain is EAGVTQFPSHSVIEKGQTVTLRCDPISGHDNLYWYRRVMGKEIKFLLHFVKESKQDESGMPNNRFLAERTGGTYSTLKVQPAELEDSGVYFCASSQLGTSGKYWQYFGPGTRLTVT.

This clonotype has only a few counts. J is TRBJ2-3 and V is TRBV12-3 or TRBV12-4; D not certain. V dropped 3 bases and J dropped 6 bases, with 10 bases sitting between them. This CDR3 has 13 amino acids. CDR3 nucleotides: TGTGCCAGCAGTTTTTCTAGACGGGATACGCAGTATTTT. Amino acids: CASSFSRRDTQYF.

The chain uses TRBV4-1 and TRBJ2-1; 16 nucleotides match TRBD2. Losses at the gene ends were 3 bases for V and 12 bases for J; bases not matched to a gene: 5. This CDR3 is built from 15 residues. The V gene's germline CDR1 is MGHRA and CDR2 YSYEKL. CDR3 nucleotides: TGCGCCAGCAGCCAGGGACTAGCGGGAGGGCCGACGCAGTTCTTC. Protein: CASSQGLAGGPTQFF.

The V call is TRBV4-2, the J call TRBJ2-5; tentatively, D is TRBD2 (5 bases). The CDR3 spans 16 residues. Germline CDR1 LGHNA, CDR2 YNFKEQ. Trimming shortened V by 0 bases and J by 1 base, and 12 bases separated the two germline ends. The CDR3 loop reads CASSQEPGNLQETQYF. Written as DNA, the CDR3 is TGTGCCAGCAGCCAAGAGCCGGGAAACCTCCAAGAGACCCAGTACTTC.

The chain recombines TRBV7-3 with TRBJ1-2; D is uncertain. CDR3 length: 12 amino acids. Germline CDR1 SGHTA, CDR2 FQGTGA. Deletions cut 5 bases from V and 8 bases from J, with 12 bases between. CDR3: CASSAGSGGYTF. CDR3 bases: TGTGCCAGCAGCGCAGGTTCGGGAGGCTACACCTTC.

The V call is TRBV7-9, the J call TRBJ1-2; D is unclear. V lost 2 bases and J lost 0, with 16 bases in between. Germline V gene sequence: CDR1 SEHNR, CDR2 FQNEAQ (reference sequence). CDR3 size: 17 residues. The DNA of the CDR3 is TGTGCCAGCAGCTTACCTCCCGTGAAGGCTGCTAACTATGGCTACACCTTC. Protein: CASSLPPVKAANYGYTF.

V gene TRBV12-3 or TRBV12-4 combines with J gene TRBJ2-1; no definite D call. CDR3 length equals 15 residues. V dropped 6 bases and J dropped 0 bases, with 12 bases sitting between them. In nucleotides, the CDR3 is TGTGCCAGCAGCCTGAGCGAACACTCCTACAATGAGCAGTTCTTC. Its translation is CASSLSEHSYNEQFF.

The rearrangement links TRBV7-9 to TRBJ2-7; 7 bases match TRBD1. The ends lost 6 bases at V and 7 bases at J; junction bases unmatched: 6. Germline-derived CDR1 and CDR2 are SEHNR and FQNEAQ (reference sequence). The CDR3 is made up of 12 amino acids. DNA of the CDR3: TGTGCCAGCAGTAGGGACAGAAGGGAGCAGTACTTC. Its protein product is CASSRDRREQYF.

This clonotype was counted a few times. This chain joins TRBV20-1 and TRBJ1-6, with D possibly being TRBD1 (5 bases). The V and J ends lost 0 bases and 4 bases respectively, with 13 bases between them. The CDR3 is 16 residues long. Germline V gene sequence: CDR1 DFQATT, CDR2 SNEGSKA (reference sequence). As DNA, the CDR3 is TGCAGTGCTAGAGATCGGGGGTATAGTTATAATTCACCCCTCCACTTT. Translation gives CSARDRGYSYNSPLHF.

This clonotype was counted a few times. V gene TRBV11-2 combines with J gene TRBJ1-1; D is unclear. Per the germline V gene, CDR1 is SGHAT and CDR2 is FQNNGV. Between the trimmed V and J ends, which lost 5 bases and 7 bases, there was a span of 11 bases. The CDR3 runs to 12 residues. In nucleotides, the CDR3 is TGTGCCAGCAGCCGGTGGAGTGATGAAGCTTTCTTT. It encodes CASSRWSDEAFF.

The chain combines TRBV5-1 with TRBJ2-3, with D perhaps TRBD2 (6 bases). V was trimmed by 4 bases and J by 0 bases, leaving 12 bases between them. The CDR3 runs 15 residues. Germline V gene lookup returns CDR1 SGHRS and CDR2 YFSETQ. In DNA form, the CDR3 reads TGCGCCAGCAGCGAGGGACTCTTTAGCACAGATACGCAGTATTTT. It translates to CASSEGLFSTDTQYF.

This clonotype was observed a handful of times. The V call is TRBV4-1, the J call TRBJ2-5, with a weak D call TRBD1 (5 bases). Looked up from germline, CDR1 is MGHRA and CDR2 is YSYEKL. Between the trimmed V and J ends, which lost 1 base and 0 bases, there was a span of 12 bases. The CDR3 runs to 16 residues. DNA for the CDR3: TGCGCCAGCAGCCAAGGCCCAGGGCGGTACCAAGAGACCCAGTACTTC. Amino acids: CASSQGPGRYQETQYF.

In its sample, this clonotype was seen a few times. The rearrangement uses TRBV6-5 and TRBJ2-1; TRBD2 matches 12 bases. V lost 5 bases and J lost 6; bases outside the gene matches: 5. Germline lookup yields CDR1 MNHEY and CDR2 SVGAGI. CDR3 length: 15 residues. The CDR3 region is CASSGGLAGPNEQFF. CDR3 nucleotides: TGTGCCAGCAGTGGAGGACTAGCGGGACCCAATGAGCAGTTCTTC.

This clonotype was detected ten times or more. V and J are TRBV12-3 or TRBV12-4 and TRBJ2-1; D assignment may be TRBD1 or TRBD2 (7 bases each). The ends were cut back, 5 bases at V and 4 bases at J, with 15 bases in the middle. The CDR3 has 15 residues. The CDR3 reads CASSETGTKYNEQFF. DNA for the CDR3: TGTGCCAGCAGTGAGACAGGGACTAAGTACAATGAGCAGTTCTTC.